This entry features one TCR beta chain sequence. The specificity of this receptor is unknown. Base qualities were left out, and no much larger clone turns up one base away. This sample stems from a study of blood T cell repertoires in COVID-19 (dated by TCRdb to between 2020 and 2021). Turning to the overall study: Collaborator samples came from the United States, Italy and Spain and covered acute and convalescent phases of COVID-19. A de-identified subject ID, COVID-19 status, age in years and sex were almost always included in the sample metadata. The material from the prospective study consisted of cDNA or gDNA derived from T cells, B-cell-depleted T cells, or PBMCs. The repertoires were made available in a free public database intended to serve as a resource for research on the immune response to SARS-CoV-2. Where available, HLA class I and class II types were taken from metadata supplied by the sample provider and were not determined by assay-based typing. Subjects who had been exposed to COVID-19, were actively infected with it, or had recovered from it provided the deeply sampled blood TCRbeta repertoires that made up the dataset. Samples were obtained from the ongoing ImmuneRACE study (first 160 participants) and from 1,200 or so subjects provided by 6 global collaborators. Overall study results and their limits: The amount of clinical and demographic metadata varied by source and participant and was provided uncurated.

CDR1 and CDR2 (GTSNPN, SVGIG) derive from the germline V gene (reference sequence). V trim: 3 bases; J trim: 5 bases; unmatched bases: 8. The CDR3, cysteine through phenylalanine, is 14 amino acids long. CDR3 DNA only is kept here, 42 bases in frame from base 1. TCRbeta CDR3 regions were amplified from genomic DNA using the immunoSEQ Assay, a bias-controlled multiplex PCR. On the authors' methods: The number of nucleated cells in each sample was estimated from the amplification of reference gene primers within the assay. To quantify the absolute abundance of each unique TCRbeta CDR3 rearrangement, sequence reads were collapsed and filtered. Productive Simpson clonality was computed per sample as the square root of Simpson's diversity index over productive rearrangements. Held by TCRdb, this immuneACCESS table contains in-frame sequences only and omits some clones. Under half of the omission traces to an unresolved V gene where checked; the cause of the rest is unknown. That table is the source of V, J and clone size, and D and trimming were worked out from the DNA. For this sample the table gives roughly 38,000 clones, of which about 75% were detected only once. 8.5% of the sample goes to the ten largest clones.

The collaborating institutions used their own protocols to collect whole blood in K2EDTA tubes. For TCRbeta analysis, collaborator samples were shipped as frozen whole blood, as isolated PBMCs, or as DNA extracted from either sample type. The rearranged chain carries TRBV30 and TRBJ1-2; the central 8 bases match TRBD1. Source material: peripheral blood. The clonotype was recovered from a man between 65 and 85 years old with active or convalescent COVID-19. The CDR3 region reads CAWSTGGERYGYTF. The nucleotide sequence reads as follows: TGTGCCTGGAGCACAGGGGGGGAAAGATATGGCTACACCTTC.